The T cell receptor beta chain described here comes from a study of cytomegalovirus exposure and HLA in healthy donors. PCR involved 60 Vbeta and 13 Jbeta primers. Repertoires were generated with immunoSEQ multiplex PCR, while TCRdb's copy carries only in-frame clones and drops some. Of 40,000 to 55,000 clones detected, 80% appear once; the ten largest clones hold approximately 7.7%. Concerning this clone: Antigen specificity is unknown. One junction end does not reproduce the germline sequence, and a read error may be involved. In the same sample, other DNA sequences code for this CDR3.

Study-wide results and caveats: The study labeled fewer than 200 TCR beta chains cytomegalovirus-associated. A further, later analysis showed that HLA-associated TCR beta chains (compared with equally common others) were more clonally expanded. Most subjects' HLA-A and HLA-B alleles were reportedly predicted from TCR beta sequences.

The CDR3 has 14 residues. Germline assignment: CDR1 GTSNPN and CDR2 SVGIG (reference sequence). Material for sequencing was PBMCs. This chain uses TRBV30 with TRBJ2-2; perhaps TRBD1 as D (6 bases). The clonotype originates from a young man in good health and CMV-seropositive. DNA for the CDR3: TGCGCCTGGATCCGACAGGCAGTAGCCGGGGAGCTGTTTTTT. It codes for CAWIRQAVAGELFF.